The subject of this entry is one TCR beta chain. Its matching antigen is unknown. The source of the sample is a study of OX40 agonist ivuxolimab in advanced cancers. General observations from the study: CD4+ and CD8+ blood T cells expanded clonally by week 6 at 0.1 to 3.0 mg/kg. CD8+ T cells were the subset that, on average, had more expanded clones than CD4+.

Using immunoSEQ multiplex PCR, the repertoire was profiled, and TCRdb retains in-frame clones only, with some absent. The sample lists roughly 38,000 clones; approximately 80% were seen once. Baseline was the first blood sampling point, followed by cycle 4 day 1 and cycle 7 day 1. The sample here was CD4+ or CD8+ T cells sorted from blood, taken in a trial of the OX40 agonist ivuxolimab. The TCR originated in an adult with an advanced solid tumor such as melanoma, head and neck, liver or kidney cancer.

In nucleotides, the CDR3 is TGTGCCAGCTCGCTTGCGGGGGGGCGTTCGAACAATGAGCAGTTCTTC. Its protein product is CASSLAGGRSNNEQFF. The chain is built from TRBV18 and TRBJ2-1; TRBD2 agrees at 9 bases. This CDR3 spans 16 amino acids. V dropped 6 bases and J dropped 5; count of bases not matched to a gene: 11. Germline values: CDR1 KGHSH, CDR2 LQKENI.